The clone carrying this T cell receptor (beta chain) was found many times. Its cognate antigen is unknown. This entry belongs to a study of identical twins. CDR1 is SGHRS and CDR2 is YFSETQ in the germline V gene. This CDR3 contains 15 residues. Between the trimmed V and J ends, which lost 0 bases and 2 bases, there was a span of 10 bases. A template switching step contributed a universal primer site, while unique molecular identifiers were present in the cDNA. Each CDR3 protein is one row after TCRdb ran MiXCR on the 5' RACE reads. The profile shows more than 600,000 distinct CDR3 sequences, approximately 18% of them singletons. Study results and caveats: Twins shared beta out-of-frame sequences in excess, but this excess was weaker.

This sample was also put to use in a study of T cells expressing NK-cell markers. According to that study: In roughly six donors, dominant NKG2C+ clonotypes were roughly 1.0-7.5% of CD8+ T cells. Expanded NKG2C+ T cell clones had unclear HCMV specificity.

The chain carries TRBV5-1 and TRBJ2-3; D unresolved. The sequence was collected from a woman younger than 35 in good health. Sequencing used PBMCs. The CDR3, as DNA: TGCGCCAGCAGCTTGGAACAGCTAAACACAGATACGCAGTATTTT. Amino acids: CASSLEQLNTDTQYF.